This T cell receptor (beta chain) is from a study of neurological immune-mediated disorders. Study-wide results and limits: None of the CDR3 amino acid sequences of expanded clones recurred across subjects, suggesting private repertoires in all groups.

This clonotype was observed at least ten times. The antigen is not known. TCRdb ran MiXCR on the 5' RACE reads and lists one entry per CDR3 protein. The data contain more than 100,000 distinct CDR3 sequences, approximately 10% of them singletons. The germline V gene encodes CDR1 DFQATT and CDR2 SNEGSKA (reference sequence). The CDR3 has 15 amino acids. V shed 2 bases and J 8 bases; nucleotides not matched to a gene: 11. Time point meaning: longitudinal time-point 3. Unsorted libraries came from 2 million PBMCs stored at -80 °C. The V and J genes are TRBV20-1 and TRBJ1-4; 7 nucleotides match TRBD1. Sequencing was performed on PBMCs. The source of this sequence is a female donor with HTLV-1-associated myelopathy (HAM/TSP). CDR3 residues: CSARSDREPGEKLFF. DNA for the CDR3: TGCAGTGCTAGATCCGACAGGGAACCGGGCGAAAAACTGTTTTTT.